This T cell receptor beta chain was sequenced in a study of shared clonotypes between healthy human individuals. Background on the study: Per-donor plates numbered three CD4 naive, three CD4 memory, two CD8 naive and one CD8 memory. Notes on the study in general: A reduction in generation probabilities was seen for non-shared clonotypes relative to those shared by all four donors.

Clones were read by immunoSEQ multiplex PCR, and TCRdb kept only the in-frame ones, dropping some. Found here are approximately 2,300,000 clones, roughly 90% of them singletons; the top ten hold around 0.38%. On this clone itself: Its antigen is not known.

This CDR3 region has 18 residues. CDR1 and CDR2 from the germline V gene are LGHNA and YSLEER. V shed 0 bases and J 5 bases; nucleotides not matched to a gene: 12. The CD4+ fraction was divided into a CD45RA+ naive subset and a CD45RA-negative memory subset. Sequencing input: naive CD4+ T cells from PBMCs. Documented subset: CD45RA+ positively selected. This sequence was found in a man between 18 and 29 years old in good health. Some clones in this sample may be carry-over from other donors' samples. The gene calls are TRBV4-3 and TRBJ2-2; TRBD2 matches at 7 bases. Here the CDR3 reads CASSQDTAGGRYTGELFF. The CDR3 DNA follows: TGCGCCAGCAGCCAAGATACCGCGGGCGGGAGATATACCGGGGAGCTGTTTTTT.